The T cell receptor beta chain described here comes from a study of CD8+ T cells in alopecia areata. The sorting of PBMCs gave CD4+ and CD8+ T cells. Trimming took off 6 bases at V and 2 bases at J, with 16 bases between the two ends. The length of the CDR3 is 15 residues. The germline CDR1 and CDR2 sequences are SGHRS and YFSETQ. The authors extracted RNA and reverse transcribed it into cDNA as the sequencing template. Profiled with immunoSEQ multiplex PCR; TCRdb holds only in-frame clones, not every one. The sample contains some 170,000 clones, approximately 70% of which appear only once. The sample in question was CD8+ T cells sorted from blood, obtained at week 0. The sequence came from a human donor with alopecia areata. This chain links TRBV5-1 with TRBJ2-3; TRBD1 is a possible D gene (5 bases). In DNA form, the CDR3 reads TGCGCCAGCATGCAGGGTAATGTCCTCACAGATACGCAGTATTTT. It encodes CASMQGNVLTDTQYF.